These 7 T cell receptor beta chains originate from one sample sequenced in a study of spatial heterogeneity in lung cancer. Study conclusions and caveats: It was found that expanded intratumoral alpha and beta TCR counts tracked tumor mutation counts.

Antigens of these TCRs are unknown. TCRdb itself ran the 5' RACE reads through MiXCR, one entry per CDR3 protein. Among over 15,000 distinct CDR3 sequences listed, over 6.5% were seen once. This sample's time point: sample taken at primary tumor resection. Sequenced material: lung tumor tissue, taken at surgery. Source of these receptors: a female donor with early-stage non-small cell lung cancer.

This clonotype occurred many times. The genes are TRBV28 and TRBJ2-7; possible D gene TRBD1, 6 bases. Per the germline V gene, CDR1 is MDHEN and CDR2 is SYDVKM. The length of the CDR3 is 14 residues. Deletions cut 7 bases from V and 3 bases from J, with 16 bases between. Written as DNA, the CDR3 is TGTGCCAGCACGGGGCAGGGGCTCCACTACGAGCAGTACTTC. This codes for CASTGQGLHYEQYF.

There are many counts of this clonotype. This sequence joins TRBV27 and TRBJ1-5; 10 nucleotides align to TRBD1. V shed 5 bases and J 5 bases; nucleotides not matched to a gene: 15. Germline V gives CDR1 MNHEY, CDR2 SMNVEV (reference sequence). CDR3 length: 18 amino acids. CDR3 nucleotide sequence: TGTGCCAGCAGTCCGGGGACAGGGGTCCCCTTGGCCGATCAGCCCCAGCATTTT. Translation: CASSPGTGVPLADQPQHF.

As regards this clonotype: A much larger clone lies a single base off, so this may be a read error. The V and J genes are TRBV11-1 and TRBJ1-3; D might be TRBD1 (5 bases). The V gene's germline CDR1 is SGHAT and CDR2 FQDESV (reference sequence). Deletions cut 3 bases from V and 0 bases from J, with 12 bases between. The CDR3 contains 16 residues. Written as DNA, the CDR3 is TGTGCCAGCAGCTTCATGACAGCCGGCTCTGGAAACACCATATATTTT. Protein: CASSFMTAGSGNTIYF.

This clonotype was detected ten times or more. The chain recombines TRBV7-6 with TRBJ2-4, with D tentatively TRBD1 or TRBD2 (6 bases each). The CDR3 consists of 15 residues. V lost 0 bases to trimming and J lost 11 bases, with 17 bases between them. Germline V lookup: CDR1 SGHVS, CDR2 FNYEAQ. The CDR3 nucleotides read TGTGCCAGCAGCTTAGCGCCACAGGGTGGAGGGGTTCAGTACTTC. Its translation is CASSLAPQGGGVQYF.

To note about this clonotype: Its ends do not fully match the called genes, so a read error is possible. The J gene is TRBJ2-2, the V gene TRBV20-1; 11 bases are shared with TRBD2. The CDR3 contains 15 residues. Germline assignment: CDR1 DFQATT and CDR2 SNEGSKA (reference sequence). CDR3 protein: CSALAGGSNTRELFF. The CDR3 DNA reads TGCAGTGCTCTAGCGGGGGGCTCGAACACCAGGGAGCTGTTTTTT.

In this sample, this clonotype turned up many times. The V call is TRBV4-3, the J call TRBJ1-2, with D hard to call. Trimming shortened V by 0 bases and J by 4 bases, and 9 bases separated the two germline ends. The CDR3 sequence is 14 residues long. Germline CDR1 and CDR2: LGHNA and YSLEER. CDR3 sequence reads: CASSQDLNPYGYTF. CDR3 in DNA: TGCGCCAGCAGCCAAGATCTAAATCCCTATGGCTACACCTTC.

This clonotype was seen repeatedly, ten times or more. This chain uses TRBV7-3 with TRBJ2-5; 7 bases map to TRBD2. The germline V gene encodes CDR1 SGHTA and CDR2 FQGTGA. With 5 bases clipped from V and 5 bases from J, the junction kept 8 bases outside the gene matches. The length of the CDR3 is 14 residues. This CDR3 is CASSISGQGETQYF. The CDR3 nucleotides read TGTGCCAGCAGCATTAGCGGGCAAGGGGAGACCCAGTACTTC.